The 7 T cell receptor beta chains presented below share a single source sample, sequenced in a study of blood T cell repertoires in COVID-19. Some clones are missing from TCRdb's copy, which holds only in-frame ones; the method was immunoSEQ multiplex PCR. Here the sample spans approximately 230,000 clones, 87% being singletons. The sequencing input was peripheral blood. Receptor source: a man aged 18 to 30 with active or convalescent COVID-19.

The J gene is TRBJ2-7, the V gene TRBV7-8; 11 positions match TRBD2. The CDR3 extends over 19 amino acids. Germline V lookup: CDR1 SGHVS, CDR2 FQNEAQ. The J segment lost 7 bases and the V segment lost 0 bases, leaving 17 bases of the junction unmatched. CDR3 coding DNA: TGTGCCAGCAGCTTAGCACCCGGGACTAGCGGTTGGTTTGACCAGGAGCAGTACTTC. Translating gives CASSLAPGTSGWFDQEQYF.

This rearrangement joins TRBV3-1 (or the pseudogene TRBV3-2) to TRBJ2-7; perhaps TRBD2 as D (6 bases). V lost 1 base to trimming and J lost 0 bases, with 10 bases between them. CDR1 and CDR2 (germline): LGHDT, YNNKEL (reference sequence). This CDR3 is 15 amino acids long. CDR3 DNA: TGTGCCAGCAGCCAAGCCGGGACTTTCTCCTACGAGCAGTACTTC. Protein: CASSQAGTFSYEQYF.

The chain joins TRBV6-2 or TRBV6-3 to TRBJ2-7; 12 nucleotides match TRBD2. V lost 5 bases, J lost 5 bases, and 4 bases stayed unmatched. CDR3 size: 14 residues. CDR1 and CDR2 from the germline V gene are MNHEY and SVGEGT. The CDR3 reads CASSLAGGPDEQYF. The CDR3, as DNA: TGTGCCAGCAGTCTAGCGGGGGGGCCCGACGAGCAGTACTTC.

The chain uses TRBV19 and TRBJ2-3; D remains ambiguous. Germline loops: CDR1 LNHDA, CDR2 SQIVND (reference sequence). The CDR3 length is 16 residues. V was shortened by 1 base and J by 0 bases, with 11 bases between the two germline ends. CDR3 amino acids: CASSIGRRVSTDTQYF. The CDR3 DNA sequence: TGTGCCAGTAGTATAGGACGCCGGGTTAGCACAGATACGCAGTATTTT. Based on the CDR3 plus reference TRBV19 and TRBJ2-3, the full variable domain is DGGITQSPKYLFRKEGQNVTLSCEQNLNHDAMYWYRQDPGQGLRLIYYSQIVNDFQKGDIAEGYSVSREKKESFPLTVTSAQKNPTAFYLCASSIGRRVSTDTQYFGPGTRLTVL.

The chain has TRBV7-9 and TRBJ1-3, with D maybe TRBD1 (6 bases). This CDR3 has 16 amino acids. The germline CDR1 and CDR2 sequences are SEHNR and FQNEAQ (reference sequence). V shed 3 bases and J shed 4 bases, with 16 bases lying between them. The CDR3 DNA sequence: TGTGCCAGCAGCTTCCTCGGGGGGCCGGGCGGAAACACCATATATTTT. Its translation is CASSFLGGPGGNTIYF.

The CDR3 DNA follows: TGTGCCAGCAGCCCGAGGACACAAACATACACTGAAGCTTTCTTT. Amino acids: CASSPRTQTYTEAFF. The chain recombines TRBV3-1 (or the pseudogene TRBV3-2) with TRBJ1-1; D may be TRBD1 (5 bases). The CDR3 spans 15 residues. Germline values: CDR1 LGHDT, CDR2 YNNKEL (reference sequence). V gave up 4 bases and J gave up 3 bases, with 15 bases separating them.

The rearrangement uses TRBV4-3 and TRBJ2-7, with TRBD1 matching over 8 bases. The V and J ends lost 1 base and 2 bases, in that order; junction bases with no gene match: 4. In germline, CDR1 is LGHNA, CDR2 YSLEER. This CDR3 spans 15 amino acids. CDR3 nucleotides: TGCGCCAGCAGCCAAGCCACAGGGGGAACCTACGAGCAGTACTTC. Amino acid sequence: CASSQATGGTYEQYF.